This paragraph covers one T cell receptor beta chain sequence. The data were taken from a study of OX40 agonist ivuxolimab in advanced cancers. Germline-derived CDR1 and CDR2 are LNHDA and SQIVND (reference sequence). The length of the CDR3 is 16 residues. The V end was cut by 10 bases, the J end by 0 bases, with 20 bases between. Sequenced by immunoSEQ multiplex PCR; TCRdb stores in-frame clones only, minus some. The sample holds about 73,000 clones, 85% to 90% seen once. The receptor was derived from an adult with an advanced solid tumor such as melanoma, head and neck, liver or kidney cancer. Sequences were derived from CD4+ or CD8+ T cells sorted from blood, sampled in a trial of the OX40 agonist ivuxolimab. This chain uses TRBV19 with TRBJ2-3; D gene ambiguous. CDR3: CATHSRTASSTDTQYF. CDR3 sequence (DNA): TGTGCCACCCACTCCCGGACGGCCTCTAGCACAGATACGCAGTATTTT.